A selection of T cell receptor beta chains follows, all from one sample in a study of shared clonotypes between healthy human individuals. TCRdb keeps only in-frame clones here, not all; method: immunoSEQ multiplex PCR. This sample yields about 2.3 million clones, of which approximately 93% are seen a single time; roughly 0.36% belongs to the top ten. The material sequenced was naive CD4+ T cells from PBMCs. Every receptor here comes from a man in his late teens or twenties in good health. Some clones in this sample may be carry-over from other donors' samples. Each CDR3 is given with its conserved first and last residue. The order of the fields is J gene, V gene, CDR3 length, clone size, D gene, CDR3 DNA, CDR3 protein. A D gene is named only where the DNA matches it firmly. Size values are once, few and many counts, or a class for expanded clones, and some rows have none.

TRBJ1-5	TRBV19	14	-	-	TGTGCCAGTAGTACTTGGAATAGCAATCAGCCCCAGCATTTT	CASSTWNSNQPQHF
TRBJ2-1	TRBV5-1	17	once	TRBD2	TGCGCCAGCAGCTCTGGGACTAGCCAGCTCTCCTACAATGAGCAGTTCTTC	CASSSGTSQLSYNEQFF
TRBJ2-5	TRBV30	15	-	-	TGTGCCTGGAGTTACACACTGGCAAGACAAGAGACCCAGTACTTC	CAWSYTLARQETQYF
TRBJ2-5	TRBV15	12	-	-	TGTGCCACCAGCAGAGATGCAGAGACCCAGTACTTC	CATSRDAETQYF
TRBJ2-1	TRBV7-7	13	-	-	TGTGCCAGCAGCCTTAACGTTGGGGGTGAGCAGTTCTTC	CASSLNVGGEQFF
TRBJ2-2	TRBV4-1	18	-	TRBD1	TGCGCCAGCAGCCAAACACTACTTACAGGGGGCGCGGGCGGGGAGCTGTTTTTT	CASSQTLLTGGAGGELFF
TRBJ2-5	TRBV28	12	once	-	TGTGCCAGCAGTTCCCTCCCCGAGACCCAGTACTTC	CASSSLPETQYF
TRBJ1-1	TRBV5-1	15	-	-	TGCGCCAGCAGCTTGCCCGCTGGAGCGAACACTGAAGCTTTCTTT	CASSLPAGANTEAFF
TRBJ2-7	TRBV28	14	-	-	TGTGCCAGCAGGGGTCAGGGAAGGTCCTACGAGCAGTACTTC	CASRGQGRSYEQYF
TRBJ1-5	TRBV28	14	-	-	TGTGCCAGCAGCGGACACATTAGCAATCAGCCCCAGCATTTT	CASSGHISNQPQHF
TRBJ2-5	TRBV7-9	12	-	-	TGTGCCAGCAGCTTCGAGCCGAGAACCCAGTACTTC	CASSFEPRTQYF
TRBJ2-7	TRBV6-5	15	-	TRBD2	TGTGCCAGCAGTTTGCTAGCGGGAGGGTCCTACGAGCAGTACTTC	CASSLLAGGSYEQYF